Listed below are T cell receptor beta chains from one sample, sequenced in a study of a mutant IDH1 vaccine in newly diagnosed glioma. Their antigens remain unidentified. Assay: immunoSEQ multiplex PCR; the TCRdb copy retains only in-frame clones and omits some. The sample contains roughly 64,000 clones, roughly 74% of which appear only once. Material: PBMCs, obtained from a glioma patient whose treatment included an IDH1 peptide vaccine. These receptors originate from a man between 50 and 59 years old with glioma. Each CDR3 is given with its conserved first and last residue. D genes are given only for firm matches. Not all rows give a size; the values are once, few, many and, for expanded clones, a class.

J	size	V	D	DNA	CDR3
TRBJ1-1	few	TRBV5-4	.	TGTGCCAGCAGCTGGGGGCTGCAGATGAACACTGAAGCTTTCTTT	CASSWGLQMNTEAFF
TRBJ1-2	.	TRBV29-1	.	TGCAGCGTGAGGGGGGGGGCGCGTGGCTATGGCTACACCTTC	CSVRGGARGYGYTF
TRBJ2-5	.	TRBV7-9	.	TGTGCCAGCAGCTTAAAGGAGACCCAGTACTTC	CASSLKETQYF
TRBJ1-1	.	TRBV6-6	.	TGTGCCAGCAGCTCCTCCCCCGAAGCTTTCTTT	CASSSSPEAFF
TRBJ1-1	.	TRBV5-1	.	TGCGCCAGCAGCGATTCCCCGGGTTTGAACACTGAAGCTTTCTTT	CASSDSPGLNTEAFF
TRBJ1-1	.	TRBV13	TRBD1	TGTGCCAGCAGCTTCCTCAGGACAGGAAAGAACACTGAAGCTTTCTTT	CASSFLRTGKNTEAFF
TRBJ1-5	medium-sized	TRBV19	.	TGTGCCACTCGGGGAGGCAATCAGCCCCAGCATTTT	CATRGGNQPQHF
TRBJ2-6	.	TRBV5-6	.	TGTGCCAGCAGCCCTTCACGGGAGCTGGGGGCCAACGTCCTGACTTTC	CASSPSRELGANVLTF
TRBJ2-7	.	TRBV2	.	TGTGCCAGCAGTGAGGGGGTTGCCTACGAGCAGTACTTC	CASSEGVAYEQYF
TRBJ2-7	many	TRBV29-1	.	TGCAGCGTTGAGGACAGCGACTCCTACGAGCAGTACTTC	CSVEDSDSYEQYF
TRBJ1-4	.	TRBV23-1	.	TGCGCCAGCAGCCCCGCCCAAACTAATGAAAAACTGTTTTTT	CASSPAQTNEKLFF
TRBJ2-7	once	TRBV5-1	TRBD1	TGCGCCAGCAGCTTGCGTCCGACAGGGGCCTACGAGCAGTACTTC	CASSLRPTGAYEQYF
TRBJ2-5	.	TRBV5-1	.	TGCGCCAGCAGCCCGTGGCCGCGGGACAGTGTCGTCCAAGAGACCCAGTACTTC	CASSPWPRDSVVQETQYF
TRBJ2-3	once	TRBV7-9	.	TGTGCCAGCAGCTTAGCGAGTGGCAGGACAGATACGCAGTATTTT	CASSLASGRTDTQYF
TRBJ1-4	.	TRBV30	.	TGTGCCTGGGCCTCCCGGGACCTCGTACTCGAAAAACTGTTTTTT	CAWASRDLVLEKLFF
TRBJ2-1	.	TRBV19	TRBD2	TGTGCCAGTATAGCGGGACCCAATGAGCAGTTCTTC	CASIAGPNEQFF
TRBJ2-1	.	TRBV5-1	.	TGCGCCAGCAGTTCCGAAATCGGCACAGGGCAGGATGAGCAGTTCTTC	CASSSEIGTGQDEQFF
TRBJ1-5	.	TRBV5-5	TRBD1	TGTGCCAGCAGCTCCTCAGGGGGCGCATATCAGCCCCAGCATTTT	CASSSSGGAYQPQHF
TRBJ2-7	.	TRBV5-6	.	TGTGCCAGCAGCCAGACAGTTTATCCGACCTACGAGCAGTACTTC	CASSQTVYPTYEQYF
TRBJ2-2	.	TRBV25-1	.	TGTGCCAGCAGTGAATATAACACCGGGGAGCTGTTTTTT	CASSEYNTGELFF
TRBJ2-3	once	TRBV29-1	.	TGCAGCGTTGAAGAGTCGGGGGATACGCAGTATTTT	CSVEESGDTQYF
TRBJ2-7	few	TRBV2	TRBD2	TGTGCCAGCAGAAGGACTAGCGGGGGTTCTTACGAGCAGTACTTC	CASRRTSGGSYEQYF
TRBJ2-1	.	TRBV4-3	TRBD1	TGCGCCAGCAGCCCCGACAGGGGGTCTTACAATGAGCAGTTCTTC	CASSPDRGSYNEQFF
TRBJ1-5	.	TRBV5-4	.	TGTGCCAGCAGCCAGGGCCCTGGGTGGGGCAATCAGCCCCAGCATTTT	CASSQGPGWGNQPQHF
TRBJ2-7	few	TRBV29-1	.	TGCAGCGTTGAGGGGTCGGGGGAGCAGTACTTC	CSVEGSGEQYF
TRBJ2-1	few	TRBV7-9	TRBD1	TGTGCCAGCAGCTCGGGACAGGGGTACAATGAGCAGTTCTTC	CASSSGQGYNEQFF